The 23 T cell receptor beta chains reported below all come from one sample, sequenced in a study of blood T cell repertoires in COVID-19. Clones were sequenced by immunoSEQ multiplex PCR, and TCRdb holds only the in-frame ones, with some missing. The sample consists of some 370,000 clones, roughly four fifths of them appearing once. Sequencing was done on a sample of PBMCs or T cells enriched from blood (not recorded which). These receptors were obtained from a woman between 45 and 65 years old who had recovered from COVID-19.

This sequence joins TRBV19 and TRBJ2-7; perhaps TRBD1 as D (6 bases). V lost 3 bases, J lost 1 base, and 7 bases lay in between. CDR3 size: 13 residues. Germline CDR1 reads LNHDA; CDR2 reads SQIVND (reference sequence). CDR3 nucleotides: TGTGCCAGTAGTATGGACAGTTCCTACGAGCAGTACTTC. Translated: CASSMDSSYEQYF.

This chain uses TRBV2 with TRBJ1-5, with D maybe TRBD1 (5 bases). In germline, CDR1 is SNHLY, CDR2 FYNNEI. The CDR3 loop spans 13 amino acids. V lost 8 bases and J 2 bases, leaving 10 bases between the germline ends. CDR3 sequence: CASGRGGNQPQHF. CDR3 DNA: TGTGCCAGCGGGAGGGGAGGCAATCAGCCCCAGCATTTT.

The chain recombines TRBV2 with TRBJ1-4, with unresolved D. Between the trimmed V and J ends, which lost 5 bases and 0 bases, there was a span of 10 bases. The CDR3 is 15 amino acids. From germline, CDR1 is SNHLY and CDR2 FYNNEI. The CDR3 region has the DNA TGTGCCAGCAGTTCGTCAGGCTCAACTAATGAAAAACTGTTTTTT. Amino acid sequence: CASSSSGSTNEKLFF.

J is TRBJ2-7 and V is TRBV5-4, with 15 bases that match TRBD2. CDR1 and CDR2 (germline): SGHNT, YYREEE (reference sequence). Unmatched junction bases numbered 9, after V lost 4 bases and J lost 4 bases. There are 17 residues in the CDR3. CDR3 coding DNA: TGTGCCAGCAGCCAGGGGACTAGCGGGAGGATCAGGTACGAGCAGTACTTC. Residues: CASSQGTSGRIRYEQYF.

This clone showed up just a few times. The chain recombines TRBV9 with TRBJ1-5; TRBD1 matches at 7 bases. In germline, CDR1 is SGDLS, CDR2 YYNGEE. The J segment lost 3 bases and the V segment lost 0 bases, leaving 9 bases of the junction unmatched. This CDR3 is built from 17 residues. The CDR3 bases are TGTGCCAGCAGCGTAGGGGACAGACTCTACCCCAATCAGCCCCAGCATTTT. Its translation: CASSVGDRLYPNQPQHF.

The chain couples TRBV30 to TRBJ1-1; D perhaps matches TRBD1 (6 bases). Germline values: CDR1 GTSNPN, CDR2 SVGIG (reference sequence). V shed 0 bases and J shed 12 bases, with 17 bases lying between them. The CDR3 is 13 residues long. CDR3 region: CAWSVQTGGGTFF. In DNA form, the CDR3 reads TGTGCCTGGAGTGTACAGACGGGGGGCGGCACTTTCTTT. Together with reference TRBV30 and TRBJ1-1, the CDR3 gives the full variable domain: SQTIHQWPATLVQPVGSPLSLECTVEGTSNPNLYWYRQAAGRGLQLLFYSVGIGQISSEVPQNLSASRPQDRQFILSSKKLLLSDSGFYLCAWSVQTGGGTFFGQGTRLTVV.

The chain has TRBV7-9 and TRBJ1-4, with D unclear. This CDR3 is 15 amino acids long. CDR1 is SEHNR and CDR2 is FQNEAQ in the germline V gene (reference sequence). With 5 bases removed from V and 6 bases from J, the gap between germline ends came to 16 bases. The CDR3 sequence: CASSPRSTGYEKLFF. The CDR3 nucleotides are TGTGCCAGCAGCCCTCGGTCAACCGGGTATGAAAAACTGTTTTTT.

The rearrangement joins TRBV7-9 to TRBJ1-2; a weak D match, TRBD1 (6 bases). V lost 5 bases to trimming and J lost 6 bases, with 16 bases between them. Germline CDR1 reads SEHNR; CDR2 reads FQNEAQ (reference sequence). The CDR3 is made up of 14 amino acids. The DNA of the CDR3 is TGTGCCAGCAGCCTAGACACAGGGAGTGATGGCTACACCTTC. Protein: CASSLDTGSDGYTF.

The count of this clone is one. The J gene is TRBJ1-1, the V gene TRBV7-2; D unclear. This CDR3 is 14 amino acids long. V dropped 4 bases and J dropped 0 bases, with 9 bases sitting between them. Germline CDR1 is SGHTA and CDR2 is FQGNSA. The CDR3 DNA follows: TGTGCCAGCAGCTCGTCGGGTTTGAACACTGAAGCTTTCTTT. Translation: CASSSSGLNTEAFF.

Here the CDR3 DNA reads TGTGCCATCGACCGGGAATTCTGTCTGTCTGGGGAGTACTTC. Translation gives CAIDREFCLSGEYF. The chain combines TRBV15 with TRBJ2-7; the D gene is possibly TRBD2 (5 bases). The germline V and J ends were trimmed by 10 bases and 11 bases, with 27 bases remaining between them. This CDR3 contains 14 residues. Germline CDR1 is LNHNV and CDR2 is YYDKDF (reference sequence).

The V call is TRBV29-1, the J call TRBJ1-1; 7 bases are a match to TRBD1. CDR3 length: 14 residues. Looked up from germline, CDR1 is SQVTM and CDR2 is ANQGSEA. J was trimmed by 1 base and V by 5 bases; bases with no gene match: 7. The CDR3, as DNA: TGCAGCGTTTTAGACAGGGCATCGAACACTGAAGCTTTCTTT. As protein: CSVLDRASNTEAFF.

This clone was observed a handful of times. The gene calls are TRBV5-4 and TRBJ2-1; 8 bases align to TRBD2. This CDR3 has 14 amino acids. Germline CDR1 and CDR2: SGHNT and YYREEE (reference sequence). The J segment lost 1 base and the V segment lost 5 bases, leaving 2 bases of the junction unmatched. CDR3 in DNA: TGTGCCAGCAGAGCTAGCGGGTCCTACAATGAGCAGTTCTTC. Amino acids: CASRASGSYNEQFF.

J is TRBJ1-2 and V is TRBV4-3; 7 positions match TRBD1. Germline values: CDR1 LGHNA, CDR2 YSLEER. The V gene end was trimmed by 0 bases and the J gene end by 7 bases; junction bases not matched to a gene: 8. CDR3 length equals 15 residues. CDR3 protein: CASSQDGQAGIGYTF. The CDR3 DNA reads as TGCGCCAGCAGCCAAGATGGACAGGCCGGAATTGGCTACACCTTC.

The V call is TRBV27, the J call TRBJ2-7; 9 bases match TRBD2. CDR1 is MNHEY and CDR2 is SMNVEV in the germline V gene (reference sequence). The CDR3 length is 15 residues. The V gene end was trimmed by 0 bases and the J gene end by 4 bases; junction bases not matched to a gene: 4. The CDR3 DNA is TGTGCCAGCAGTTTATCGCGGACTAGCGAATACGAGCAGTACTTC. It yields the protein CASSLSRTSEYEQYF.

This CDR3 is CASSLRQNYEQYF. Written as DNA, the CDR3 is TGTGCCAGCAGCTTGCGACAGAACTACGAGCAGTACTTC. V usage is TRBV11-2 and J usage is TRBJ2-7; a possible D gene is TRBD1 (5 bases). V was pared by 3 bases and J by 3 bases, with 9 bases between. CDR3 length: 13 residues. CDR1 and CDR2 from the germline V gene are SGHAT and FQNNGV. The complete variable domain, with remaining parts taken from reference TRBV11-2 and TRBJ2-7, reads EAGVAQSPRYKIIEKRQSVAFWCNPISGHATLYWYQQILGQGPKLLIQFQNNGVVDDSQLPKDRFSAERLKGVDSTLKIQPAKLEDSAVYLCASSLRQNYEQYFGPGTRLTVT.

The chain combines TRBV5-4 with TRBJ2-1; TRBD2 matches 7 bases. The V gene end was trimmed by 0 bases and the J gene end by 6 bases; junction bases not matched to a gene: 6. There are 15 residues in the CDR3. CDR1 is SGHNT and CDR2 is YYREEE in the germline V gene (reference sequence). The CDR3 nucleotides are TGTGCCAGCAGCTTGGTTGGCGGGGGAGGCAATGAGCAGTTCTTC. Amino acid sequence: CASSLVGGGGNEQFF.

This sequence joins TRBV5-4 and TRBJ2-2, with D possibly TRBD2 on 5 matching bases. With 5 bases removed from V and 1 base from J, the gap between germline ends came to 15 bases. Germline assignment: CDR1 SGHNT and CDR2 YYREEE (reference sequence). The CDR3 sequence is 16 residues long. This CDR3 is CASSSPRGLNTGELFF. DNA for the CDR3: TGTGCCAGCAGTTCTCCGAGAGGGTTGAACACCGGGGAGCTGTTTTTT.

This sequence joins TRBV15 and TRBJ1-6; D possibly corresponds to TRBD1 (5 bases). In germline, CDR1 is LNHNV, CDR2 YYDKDF (reference sequence). There are 15 residues in the CDR3. V lost 1 base and J 10 bases, leaving 14 bases between the germline ends. CDR3 protein: CATSRVTAPGSPLHF. The CDR3 coding sequence is TGTGCCACCAGCAGAGTGACAGCCCCGGGCTCACCCCTCCACTTT. The variable domain in full, completed from reference TRBV15 and TRBJ1-6, reads DAMVIQNPRYQVTQFGKPVTLSCSQTLNHNVMYWYQQKSSQAPKLLFHYYDKDFNNEADTPDNFQSRRPNTSFCFLDIRSPGLGDTAMYLCATSRVTAPGSPLHFGNGTRLTVT.

The chain carries TRBV30 and TRBJ2-1; perhaps TRBD1 as D (5 bases). The V end was cut by 5 bases, the J end by 3 bases, with 8 bases between. This CDR3 is 12 amino acids long. Germline V gives CDR1 GTSNPN, CDR2 SVGIG (reference sequence). CDR3 loop: CAWGGHYNEQFF. The DNA for the CDR3 is TGTGCCTGGGGCGGACACTACAATGAGCAGTTCTTC.

This clone was seen a few times. This rearrangement joins TRBV7-2 to TRBJ1-1; 8 positions agree with TRBD1. Germline V lookup: CDR1 SGHTA, CDR2 FQGNSA. The V segment lost 4 bases and the J segment 1 base; nucleotides outside the gene matches: 5. The CDR3 totals 15 residues. CDR3 protein: CASSYRTGQNTEAFF. CDR3 sequence (DNA): TGTGCCAGCAGCTATCGGACAGGGCAGAACACTGAAGCTTTCTTT.

This clone has a handful of counts. V gene TRBV3-1 (or the pseudogene TRBV3-2) combines with J gene TRBJ1-2, with a weak D call TRBD1 (6 bases). The V gene lost 0 bases and the J gene lost 1 base, with 9 bases spanning the gap. The CDR3 has 15 residues. CDR1 and CDR2 from the germline V gene are LGHDT and YNNKEL (reference sequence). The CDR3 sequence: CASSQDRDINYGYTF. CDR3 nucleotide sequence: TGTGCCAGCAGCCAAGATAGGGACATTAACTATGGCTACACCTTC.

This clone was observed a few times. The chain recombines TRBV7-9 with TRBJ2-7; 8 bases are shared with TRBD1. The germline gives CDR1 SEHNR, CDR2 FQNEAQ (reference sequence). This CDR3 has 16 residues. Trimming took 5 bases from V and 2 from J; bases not matched to a gene: 11. The CDR3 DNA sequence: TGTGCCAGCAGCCACATAGGACAGGGAATTACCTACGAGCAGTACTTC. It is translated as CASSHIGQGITYEQYF.

This chain joins TRBV10-3 and TRBJ2-1; unclear D gene. V was pared by 0 bases and J by 1 base, with 10 bases between. CDR3 length equals 16 residues. CDR1 ENHRY and CDR2 SYGVKD come from the germline V gene. The chain's CDR3 is CAISESPVVSYNEQFF. The DNA for the CDR3 is TGTGCCATCAGTGAGTCCCCGGTAGTATCCTACAATGAGCAGTTCTTC.